These 15 T cell receptor beta chains were sequenced from one sample in a study of identical twins. TCRdb called the 5' RACE reads again in MiXCR, with one record for every CDR3 protein. The table lists 1,800,000 or so distinct CDR3 sequences, about 32% of them singletons. The source material was cord blood. The receptors derive from a newborn girl in good health.

V and J are TRBV5-1 and TRBJ2-7; maybe TRBD2 (5 bases). Trimming removed 0 bases from V and 7 bases from J, with 14 bases in between. The CDR3 covers 14 residues. Germline-derived CDR1 and CDR2 are SGHRS and YFSETQ. The CDR3, as DNA: TGCGCCAGCAGCTTGGAAGCTAGCCTCAATGAGCAGTACTTC. Residues: CASSLEASLNEQYF.

In DNA form, the CDR3 reads TGTGCCACTAATAGGAGGGACAGGGAAAATTCACCCCTCCACTTT. Translated: CATNRRDRENSPLHF. The chain joins TRBV24-1 to TRBJ1-6; 9 positions agree with TRBD1. There are 15 residues in the CDR3. The V gene's germline CDR1 is KGHDR and CDR2 SFDVKD. The J segment lost 7 bases and the V segment lost 10 bases, leaving 10 bases of the junction unmatched.

The chain joins TRBV3-1 to TRBJ2-1, with 9 bases identical to TRBD2. This CDR3 region has 19 residues. The V gene's germline CDR1 is LGHDT and CDR2 YNNKEL (reference sequence). J was trimmed by 3 bases and V by 0 bases; bases with no gene match: 12. CDR3 DNA: TGTGCCAGCAGCCAAGATGCCCGGGCTCTAGCGGGGTACTACAATGAGCAGTTCTTC. Protein sequence: CASSQDARALAGYYNEQFF.

This clonotype has ten or more counts. The rearrangement uses TRBV11-2 and TRBJ2-7; 9 nucleotides align to TRBD2. J gave up 4 bases and V 4 bases, and 14 bases lay outside the gene matches. Germline V lookup: CDR1 SGHAT, CDR2 FQNNGV. The CDR3 consists of 17 residues. Written as DNA, the CDR3 is TGTGCCAGCAGCTATGAGAGGTCTAGCGGGATCATTTACGAGCAGTACTTC. Translation gives CASSYERSSGIIYEQYF.

Remarks on this clonotype: One base away lies a much larger clone, so this may be a sequencing read error. The J gene is TRBJ2-7, the V gene TRBV20-1; D perhaps matches TRBD1 (5 bases). Germline CDR1 and CDR2: DFQATT and SNEGSKA (reference sequence). The CDR3 has 11 amino acids. CDR3 amino acids: CSAGQTYGQYF. CDR3 sequence (DNA): TGCAGTGCTGGACAAACCTACGGGCAGTACTTC.

This chain uses TRBV3-1 with TRBJ1-6; unclear D gene. The CDR3 contains 17 residues. Germline V gene sequence: CDR1 LGHDT, CDR2 YNNKEL (reference sequence). Trimming took off 4 bases at V and 1 base at J, with 14 bases between the two ends. The DNA of the CDR3 is TGTGCCAGCAGCCTACTACCTGGTACTTCCTATAATTCACCCCTCCACTTT. It yields the protein CASSLLPGTSYNSPLHF.

This clonotype has a count of ten or more. The J gene is TRBJ2-5, the V gene TRBV4-2, with 10 positions matching TRBD2. Germline-derived CDR1 and CDR2 are LGHNA and YNFKEQ. The CDR3 totals 14 residues. Germline trimming cut 5 bases from V and 4 bases from J; bases unmatched to any gene: 4. Written as DNA, the CDR3 is TGTGCCAGCAGCATCCGGACTAGCGGAGAGACCCAGTACTTC. Residues: CASSIRTSGETQYF.

The V call is TRBV2, the J call TRBJ1-1; D perhaps matches TRBD1 (6 bases). The CDR3 contains 14 residues. CDR1 is SNHLY, CDR2 FYNNEI, per germline. The germline V and J ends were trimmed by 8 bases and 3 bases, with 16 bases remaining between them. The CDR3 loop is CASHRAAGDTEAFF. CDR3 nucleotides: TGTGCCAGCCACAGAGCGGCAGGGGACACTGAAGCTTTCTTT.

This clonotype was counted a few times. CDR3 DNA: TGCGCCAGCAGCCAAGACGGGATTAGGGACAGATACGAGCAGTACTTC. Translated: CASSQDGIRDRYEQYF. The genes are TRBV4-1 and TRBJ2-7; 7 bases line up with TRBD1. Per the germline V gene, CDR1 is MGHRA and CDR2 is YSYEKL. This CDR3 has 16 amino acids. The junction had 9 bases not matched to a gene; V was cut back by 0 bases and J by 4 bases.

The table lists this clonotype with a few counts. The rearrangement joins TRBV10-3 to TRBJ2-5, with 12 positions matching TRBD2. Germline lookup yields CDR1 ENHRY and CDR2 SYGVKD. There are 20 residues in the CDR3. Trimming took 2 bases from V and 0 from J; bases not matched to a gene: 13. The CDR3 nucleotides read TGTGCCATCAGTGAGCCACCGACTAGCGGGGGACCCCAGTACCAAGAGACCCAGTACTTC. Residues: CAISEPPTSGGPQYQETQYF.

V and J are TRBV12-3 or TRBV12-4 and TRBJ2-4; D not resolved. The CDR3 runs to 17 residues. V gave up 3 bases and J gave up 3 bases, with 18 bases separating them. The CDR3 nucleotides read TGTGCCAGCAGTTTGGACCTTATTAGTAGTGGCAAAAACATTCAGTACTTC. Amino acid sequence: CASSLDLISSGKNIQYF.

This clonotype has only a few counts. The chain couples TRBV7-9 to TRBJ2-3; a possible D gene is TRBD2 (5 bases). V was trimmed by 5 bases and J by 4 bases, leaving 16 bases between them. This CDR3 is 15 amino acids long. Germline lookup yields CDR1 SEHNR and CDR2 FQNEAQ (reference sequence). CDR3 nucleotides: TGTGCCAGCAGCCGGACTGGGGTTATGGCAGATACGCAGTATTTT. Residues: CASSRTGVMADTQYF.

Concerning this clonotype: An end of the junction does not agree with germline; a read error may underlie this. This chain uses TRBV20-1 with TRBJ1-6; 9 bases match TRBD1. There are 14 residues in the CDR3. Germline CDR1 reads DFQATT; CDR2 reads SNEGSKA (reference sequence). The CDR3 DNA reads as TGCAGTGCTAGAGTCTGGGACAGGGCATCACCCCCCCACTTT. Its protein is CSARVWDRASPPHF.

This clonotype was seen a handful of times. The J gene is TRBJ1-4, the V gene TRBV6-6; possibly TRBD1 for D (5 bases). The CDR3 covers 14 residues. V lost 2 bases and J 3 bases, leaving 7 bases between the germline ends. In germline, CDR1 is MNHNY, CDR2 SVGAGI (reference sequence). Here the CDR3 reads CASSYRGANEKLFF. CDR3 in DNA: TGTGCCAGCAGTTACAGGGGAGCTAATGAAAAACTGTTTTTT.

V is TRBV2 and J is TRBJ1-5; D is unresolved. Trimming shortened V by 9 bases and J by 0 bases, and 9 bases separated the two germline ends. This CDR3 has 13 amino acids. Germline values: CDR1 SNHLY, CDR2 FYNNEI. The CDR3 reads CARTVYSNQPQHF. CDR3 coding DNA: TGTGCCAGAACGGTCTATAGCAATCAGCCCCAGCATTTT.